This T cell receptor (beta chain) was captured by sequencing in a study of cytomegalovirus exposure and HLA in healthy donors (dated by TCRdb to the late 2010s). About the study as a whole: An earlier analysis of several hundred of the donors reported approximately 260 Gb of sequence data and some 110 million unique TCR beta sequences obtained from about 180 million T cells. Around 300 gigabases of sequencing data and 70 million to 100 million unique TCR sequences were included in an early release covering roughly 600 HLA-typed donors. Of the roughly 400 genotyped donors, more than 75% were placed in the genetic ancestry cluster associated with self-reported Caucasian donors. The study aimed to test whether cataloging public T cell receptors could reveal signatures of past pathogen exposure. The T cell repertoires of 666 subjects were profiled by immunosequencing and related to cytomegalovirus serostatus. Along with the approximately 650-subject first cohort, a separate validation cohort of over a hundred different subjects was used. To predict cytomegalovirus infection status, the study brought together high-throughput TCR immunosequencing, statistical association of individual TCRs with disease status, and machine learning. In a later analysis, previously published TCR beta repertoires from some 640 donors were re-analyzed and high-resolution HLA genotyping was added so that TCR occurrence patterns could be studied. The later analysis used no new phenotypic data to find candidate immune exposures, relying instead on TCR beta sequences and their occurrence across donors. An earlier analysis of several hundred of the donors used high-throughput TCR beta sequencing to judge whether each TCR beta V gene segment behaved as functional or pseudogenic. Alongside the repertoire data, information on donor age, sex, ethnicity and CMV serostatus was compiled. Genome-wide SNP genotypes for about 65% of the 666 donors were used in a later genetic analysis, which treated that subset as a discovery cohort. All discovery cohort repertoires had been generated on a single sequencing platform. Class I and class II HLA loci were covered by the typing at four-digit resolution. The number of donors typed differed by locus, with about 629-640 for A, B, C, DRB1 and DQB1, over 500 for DQA1, over 600 for DPA1, and under 490 for DPB1. Roughly 5 DR-DQ haplotypes were treated as single units for association and clustering because of strong linkage in the cohort. Among roughly 400 genotyped donors of the cohort, an average of about 240,000 unique TCR beta nucleotide sequences was sequenced per donor, of which roughly 18% were non-productive. Findings and caveats that apply to the study as a whole: Most TCR sequences were seen in very few donors, while some public TCRs were found in many individuals. According to a later genetic analysis, donors in an Asian-associated ancestry cluster had fewer N-insertions in productive TCRs than the roughly 670-donor mean. The 87-base-pair reads could not distinguish some IMGT-functional V segments, including TRBV6-2 and TRBV6-3, so those segments were excluded. The study listed 150 to 200 TCR beta chains as associated with cytomegalovirus. It was suggested by the authors that the approach could potentially be generalized to other disease states and immunological phenotypes. Sequencing depth was assumed to be roughly uniform across donors in the presence/absence analyses, though that assumption may not hold. Only TCR beta chains were sequenced in this cohort, and the absence of alpha or paired-chain data limited detectable features. The classifier was reported to diagnose cytomegalovirus status with high specificity and sensitivity in both the original cohort and the validation cohort. The earlier analysis of 587 of the donors excluded some 15 rarely observed V segments, including chromosome 9 orphons, because counts were too low. In a later analysis, TCR association rates were found to vary across HLA loci, with the most associated TCRs seen for DRB1 alleles and the fewest for HLA-C alleles. HLA typing was unavailable for some donors at each locus, so association tests used only the typed subset. A later analysis found that most CMV-associated TCR beta chains appeared HLA-restricted, with HLA associations seemingly driven largely by CMV exposure. A further reported finding was that TCR beta sequences accurately predicted the HLA-A and HLA-B alleles for most subjects in the first cohort. At a false discovery rate of 0.05, a later analysis linked 15,000 to 20,000 TCR beta sequences to specific HLA alleles. Three of the identified cytomegalovirus-associated TCR beta chains were confirmed in vitro to be specific for cytomegalovirus antigens. Linkage disequilibrium might explain the correlated functional status among segregating V segments, but an unknown experimental factor could not be excluded. In a later analysis, several top co-occurrence clusters were reported to appear linked to parvovirus B19, influenza, CMV and Epstein-Barr virus. For the cohort, immune exposure information was limited to CMV serostatus. In a later analysis, HLA-associated TCR beta chains were found to be more clonally expanded and to have lower generation probabilities than equally common non-associated chains. In an earlier analysis of over 550 of the donors, most TCR beta V segments were observed in productive rearrangements about 90% or about 30% of the time, broadly matching IMGT annotations. When HLA alleles, especially DR and DQ, strongly co-occurred, TCR associations were difficult to assign to individual alleles. The sequencing pipeline was judged likely to have produced a cluster of highly shared sequence variants as a technical artifact. An association between a missense DCLRE1C variant and V-gene and J-gene trimming of TCR beta chains was found in a later genetic analysis and replicated in an independent cohort.

The library was prepared using the immunoSEQ multiplex PCR assay. A mixture of 60 forward primers for TCR Vbeta segments and 13 reverse primers for TCR Jbeta segments was used in the multiplex PCR. Amplification of the CDR3 region of rearranged TCR beta genes was performed with a multiplex PCR assay on genomic DNA. Amplified TCR beta libraries were sequenced as 87-base-pair reads on the Illumina HiSeq System. As for the authors' bioinformatics: In a later analysis, some 80 million unique TCR beta chains were counted across the 666 repertoires, and roughly 11 million of these chains were shared by at least two donors. To remove PCR and sequencing errors, raw reads were error-corrected and collapsed into unique sequences using a nearest-neighbor algorithm that merged closely related sequences. CDR3 sequences were aligned to IMGT reference sequences to assign V, D and J gene segments. For a sequence to be retained, at least a six-nucleotide match to both a V gene segment and a J gene segment was required. A rearrangement was called productive if the CDR3 had no stop codons and remained in frame with V and J, and every other rearrangement was called non-productive. Following IMGT convention, CDR3 was defined as the stretch from the second conserved V-encoded cysteine to the conserved J-encoded phenylalanine. In an earlier analysis of 587 of the donors, sequences lacking an unambiguous match to a single V gene segment were excluded. In an earlier analysis of approximately 590 of the donors, V segments were called functional above 56.7% productive rearrangements and were called segregating when the between-donor standard deviation exceeded 5%. A statistical classification framework was developed to diagnose cytomegalovirus status using the catalog of TCR beta chain sequences. V and J gene assignment, in a later analysis, came from comparing TCR nucleotide sequences with IMGT/GENE-DB human TR gene sequences. Using the TCRdist pipeline, a later analysis assigned CDR3 sequences along with most-parsimonious VDJ recombination scenarios. In a later analysis, every TCR beta chain was defined by the combination of its CDR3 amino acid sequence and its V-gene family, and reads without a unique V-gene family were dropped. To address suspected cross-contamination and a sequencing artifact, a later analysis removed roughly 580 highly shared, low-generation-probability nucleotide sequences. In a later analysis, a clonal expansion index was calculated for each public chain from normalized within-repertoire ranks of inferred template counts. In a later analysis, generation probabilities were computed with a VDJ recombination model fitted to out-of-frame rearrangements, and the resulting probabilities were checked against IGoR. In a later analysis, TCR-TCR, TCR-HLA and TCR-CMV co-occurrence was scored with hypergeometric tests, and a repertoire-size bias correction was applied to TCR pairs. A later analysis estimated false discovery rates by permuting HLA or CMV assignments 20 times. In a later analysis, co-occurring TCRs were grouped with DBSCAN, and TCRdist sequence similarity was added when clustering was performed within HLA-allele-positive subsets. For co-occurrence clustering, repertoires with fewer than 30,000 or more than 120,000 public chains were excluded, along with roughly five repertoires with anomalous nucleotide sharing. TCRdb holds this immuneACCESS table with in-frame rearrangements only. Some clones are missing; in checked studies, unresolved V genes explain under half, and the rest has no known cause. V, J and clone size were drawn from that table, and D and trimming were deduced from the DNA. The sample table contains roughly 130,000 clones; only one count was recorded for 84% of them. 2.5% to 3% of the sample lies in the top ten.

The CDR3 numbers 14 residues from cysteine through phenylalanine. The read is trimmed to its CDR3 DNA, 42 bases read in frame from base 1. As encoded in the germline V gene, CDR1 is LGHNT while CDR2 is FRNRAP. V has 5 bases trimmed and J has 6 bases trimmed; junction bases matching no gene number 6. As for this clone: No antigen is known for it. No per-base quality is available; no much larger clone lies one base away.

The cohort comprised 670 or so healthy bone marrow donors. At the time of sampling, every cohort member was nominally healthy, though immune exposures that went unrecorded were likely present. The donor tested CMV seropositive, placing the donor among the 289 seropositive members of the cohort. A peripheral blood sample was provided by each donor, and peripheral blood mononuclear cells were used for TCR beta sequencing. Genomic DNA extraction from the blood cell samples was performed with the Qiagen DNeasy Blood Extraction Kit. The sequence was obtained from a woman aged 18-29 years in good health and CMV-seropositive. The material sequenced was PBMCs. The chain was built from TRBV12-5 and TRBJ2-3, with 9 bases aligning to TRBD1. The sequenced DNA is TGTGCTAGTGGTCTGACAGGGGGTAGCGATACGCAGTATTTT. It encodes CASGLTGGSDTQYF.